The T cell receptor (beta chain) under discussion was sequenced for a study of tissue T cells after allogeneic stem cell transplantation. As for this clone: Its antigen is as yet unknown. Gene and germline names: mouse. The CDR3 end is not reached by the read, which stops 1 residue before it; the germline J gene fills it in.

TCRbeta CDR3 was sequenced at survey depth with template counts. The table came from immunoSEQ multiplex PCR; TCRdb's copy has only in-frame clones and leaves some out. Of under 650 clones listed, more than 60% are singletons. In germline, CDR1 is NSHNY, CDR2 SYGAGN. V was cut by 0 bases and J by 3 bases, with 8 bases left in between. CDR3 length equals 14 residues. The study's findings and limits: Only a limited share of tissue TCRs appeared in blood or spleen. This small cohort was clinically heterogeneous, and sampling depth was a limitation. TCR repertoires tracked anatomic similarity, regardless of disease or transplant status.

The gene calls are TRBV13-1 and TRBJ2-5, with no clear D. This sequence originates from a female BALB/c mouse in good health. MHC haplotype of the mouse line: H2-d. Sequenced material: liver tissue. The CDR3 bases that were read are TGTGCCAGCAGTGATGAGGGCCCTCAAGACACCCAGTAC. The encoded protein is CASSDEGPQDTQY. The whole CDR3 sequence reads CASSDEGPQDTQYF.